Each of the 5 T cell receptor beta chains below was sequenced from the same sample in a study of OX40 agonist ivuxolimab in advanced cancers. Using immunoSEQ multiplex PCR, the repertoire was profiled, and TCRdb retains in-frame clones only, with some absent. This table holds about 25,000 clones, around 81% found once. The sequenced sample was CD4+ or CD8+ T cells sorted from blood, obtained in a trial of the OX40 agonist ivuxolimab. The source is an adult with an advanced solid tumor such as melanoma, head and neck, liver or kidney cancer.

V is TRBV6-4 and J is TRBJ2-1; TRBD1 is a possible D gene (6 bases). The CDR3 sequence is 15 residues long. Between the trimmed V and J ends, which lost 6 bases and 0 bases, there was a span of 12 bases. Germline CDR1 and CDR2: MRHNA and SNTAGT. The CDR3 protein is CASSAGVGSYNEQFF. CDR3 sequence (DNA): TGTGCCAGCAGCGCAGGGGTGGGCTCCTACAATGAGCAGTTCTTC.

The genes are TRBV5-8 and TRBJ2-7; no reliable D call. V dropped 4 bases and J dropped 3 bases, with 5 bases sitting between them. Germline V lookup: CDR1 SGHTS, CDR2 YDEGEE. The CDR3 contains 11 residues. CDR3 nucleotides: TGTGCCAGCAGCCCGAGCTACGAGCAGTACTTC. Its protein is CASSPSYEQYF.

The CDR3 is CASSPGLRVEQYF. CDR3 DNA sequence: TGTGCCAGCAGCCCCGGGCTTCGGGTCGAGCAGTACTTC. J is TRBJ2-7 and V is TRBV28, with no clear D. Trimming pared 6 bases from V and 6 bases from J, leaving 15 bases between. The germline V gene encodes CDR1 MDHEN and CDR2 SYDVKM. This CDR3 comprises 13 residues.

Only one count was recorded for this clone. The CDR3 is CASSPDRGLNTEAFF. The CDR3 DNA sequence: TGTGCCAGCAGCCCCGACAGGGGATTGAACACTGAAGCTTTCTTT. The chain has TRBV7-9 and TRBJ1-1, with 8 bases that match TRBD1. The CDR3 is made up of 15 amino acids. V trimming: 5 bases; J trimming: 0 bases; junction bases outside the gene matches: 5. Looked up from germline, CDR1 is SEHNR and CDR2 is FQNEAQ (reference sequence).

This clone was recorded at least ten times. The gene calls are TRBV6-5 and TRBJ1-1, with a weak D call TRBD1 (5 bases). Germline lookup yields CDR1 MNHEY and CDR2 SVGAGI. This CDR3 comprises 14 residues. V dropped 6 bases and J dropped 1 base, with 12 bases sitting between them. Here the CDR3 DNA reads TGTGCCAGCAGCTGGGGCTGGGGGAACACTGAAGCTTTCTTT. The encoded protein is CASSWGWGNTEAFF.